One and the same sample provided the 8 T cell receptor beta chains below, sequenced in a study of fetal regulatory T cell absence and autoimmunity. The assay was immunoSEQ multiplex PCR, and TCRdb's table has in-frame clones only and misses some. The table lists 46,000 or so clones, approximately 83% of them singletons. Sequences were obtained from cord blood. Every receptor here comes from a newborn boy with IPEX syndrome.

The rearrangement joins TRBV2 to TRBJ2-5; D is unresolved. CDR1 SNHLY and CDR2 FYNNEI come from the germline V gene. V was pared by 4 bases and J by 5 bases, with 8 bases between. This CDR3 is built from 12 residues. This CDR3 is CASSAYGETQYF. In DNA, the CDR3 is TGTGCCAGCAGTGCGTACGGGGAGACCCAGTACTTC.

The genes are TRBV7-6 and TRBJ2-7, with 12 bases lining up with TRBD1. The CDR3 loop spans 15 amino acids. V lost 4 bases to trimming and J lost 4 bases; unmatched junction nucleotides: 5. Germline values: CDR1 SGHVS, CDR2 FNYEAQ. The CDR3 reads CASSSGTGGGYEQYF. CDR3 nucleotide sequence: TGTGCCAGCAGCTCGGGGACAGGGGGCGGATACGAGCAGTACTTC.

The chain combines TRBV5-4 with TRBJ1-1, with D unclear. V was clipped by 5 bases and J by 4 bases, with 12 bases between them. This CDR3 spans 13 amino acids. Germline V gene lookup returns CDR1 SGHNT and CDR2 YYREEE (reference sequence). The CDR3 region is CASSFSLLTEAFF. CDR3 DNA sequence: TGTGCCAGCAGTTTTTCCCTCCTCACTGAAGCTTTCTTT.

This clone turned up a few times. The chain links TRBV2 to TRBJ2-7; D uncertain. Trimming stripped 1 base from V and 0 bases from J, with 7 bases between. There are 14 residues in the CDR3. Germline CDR1 reads SNHLY; CDR2 reads FYNNEI. The CDR3 DNA is TGTGCCAGCAGTGAAGGGGGTGTCTCCTACGAGCAGTACTTC. Protein sequence: CASSEGGVSYEQYF.

This clone was picked up a small number of times. The V gene is TRBV2, the J gene TRBJ2-6; D may be TRBD2 (6 bases). V lost 10 bases, J lost 1 base, and 8 bases lay in between. There are 13 residues in the CDR3. Per the germline V gene, CDR1 is SNHLY and CDR2 is FYNNEI. CDR3 sequence: CATGVSGANVLTF. Written as DNA, the CDR3 is TGTGCCACGGGGGTATCTGGGGCCAACGTCCTGACTTTC.

This sequence joins TRBV6-1 and TRBJ1-4; weak D call: TRBD1 (5 bases). The CDR3 consists of 13 residues. Germline lookup yields CDR1 MNHNS and CDR2 SASEGT. V was pared by 2 bases and J by 7 bases, with 8 bases between. CDR3 sequence (DNA): TGTGCCAGCAGTGAACAGGGCCTTGAAAAACTGTTTTTT. It yields the protein CASSEQGLEKLFF.

V usage is TRBV30 and J usage is TRBJ1-2; D is unclear. This CDR3 contains 12 residues. Trimming took 0 bases from V and 6 from J, leaving 8 bases between them. Germline V gives CDR1 GTSNPN, CDR2 SVGIG (reference sequence). The CDR3 here is CAWSVPGDGYTF. The CDR3 DNA follows: TGTGCCTGGAGTGTGCCCGGGGATGGCTACACCTTC.

This clone was observed a few times. V usage is TRBV19 and J usage is TRBJ1-2; no clear D. Deletions cut 9 bases from V and 2 bases from J, with 13 bases between. The germline CDR1 and CDR2 sequences are LNHDA and SQIVND (reference sequence). The CDR3 is made up of 13 amino acids. The CDR3 loop is CASSTGRNYGYTF. CDR3 sequence (DNA): TGTGCCAGCTCAACCGGACGGAACTATGGCTACACCTTC.